Listed here is a single T cell receptor beta chain. The ends lost 4 bases at V and 7 bases at J; junction bases unmatched: 7. Germline assignment: CDR1 SNHLY and CDR2 FYNNEI. The CDR3 has 14 residues. These data originate in a study of T cell changes during pregnancy in multiple sclerosis. Data came from immunoSEQ multiplex PCR; TCRdb stores just in-frame clones and leaves some out. The sample has about 81,000 clones; over 90% are singletons. This clonotype was sampled from a female donor with multiple sclerosis, enrolled in a pregnancy study. V usage is TRBV2 and J usage is TRBJ2-1, with 7 bases fitting TRBD1. Source: peripheral blood, taken in the third trimester of pregnancy. CDR3 protein: CASSVPGGGNEQFF. In nucleotides, the CDR3 is TGTGCCAGCAGTGTGCCAGGGGGTGGGAATGAGCAGTTCTTC.